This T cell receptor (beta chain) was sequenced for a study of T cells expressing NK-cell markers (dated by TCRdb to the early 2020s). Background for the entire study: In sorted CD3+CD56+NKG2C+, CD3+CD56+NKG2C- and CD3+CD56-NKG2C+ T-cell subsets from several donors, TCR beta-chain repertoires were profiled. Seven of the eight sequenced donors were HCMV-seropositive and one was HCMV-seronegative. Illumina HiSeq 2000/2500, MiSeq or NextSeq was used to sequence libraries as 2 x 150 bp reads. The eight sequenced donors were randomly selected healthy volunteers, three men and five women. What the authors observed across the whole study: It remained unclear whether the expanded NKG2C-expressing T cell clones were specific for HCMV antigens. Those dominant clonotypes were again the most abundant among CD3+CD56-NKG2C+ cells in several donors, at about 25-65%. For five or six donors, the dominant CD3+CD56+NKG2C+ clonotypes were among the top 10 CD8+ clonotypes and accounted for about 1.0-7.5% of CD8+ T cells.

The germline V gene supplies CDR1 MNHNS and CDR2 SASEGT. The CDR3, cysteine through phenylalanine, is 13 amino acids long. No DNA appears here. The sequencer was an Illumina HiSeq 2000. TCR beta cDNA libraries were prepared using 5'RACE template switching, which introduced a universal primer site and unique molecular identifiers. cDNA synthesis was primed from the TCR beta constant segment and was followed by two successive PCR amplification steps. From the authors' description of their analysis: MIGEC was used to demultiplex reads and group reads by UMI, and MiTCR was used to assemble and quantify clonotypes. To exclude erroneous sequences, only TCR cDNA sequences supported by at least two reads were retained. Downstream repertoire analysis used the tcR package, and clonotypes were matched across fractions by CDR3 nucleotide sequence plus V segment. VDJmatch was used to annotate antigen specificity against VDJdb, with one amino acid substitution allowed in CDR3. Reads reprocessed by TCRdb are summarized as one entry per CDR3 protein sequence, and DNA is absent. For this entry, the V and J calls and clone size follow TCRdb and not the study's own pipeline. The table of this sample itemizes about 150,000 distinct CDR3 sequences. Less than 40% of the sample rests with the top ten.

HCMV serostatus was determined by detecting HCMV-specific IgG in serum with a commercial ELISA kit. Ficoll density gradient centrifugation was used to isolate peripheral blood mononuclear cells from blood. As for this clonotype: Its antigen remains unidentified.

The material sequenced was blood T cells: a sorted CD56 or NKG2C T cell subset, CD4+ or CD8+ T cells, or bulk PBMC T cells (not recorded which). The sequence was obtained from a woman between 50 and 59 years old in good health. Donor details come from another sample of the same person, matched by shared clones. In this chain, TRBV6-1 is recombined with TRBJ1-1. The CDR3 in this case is CASRSAGGSEAFF.